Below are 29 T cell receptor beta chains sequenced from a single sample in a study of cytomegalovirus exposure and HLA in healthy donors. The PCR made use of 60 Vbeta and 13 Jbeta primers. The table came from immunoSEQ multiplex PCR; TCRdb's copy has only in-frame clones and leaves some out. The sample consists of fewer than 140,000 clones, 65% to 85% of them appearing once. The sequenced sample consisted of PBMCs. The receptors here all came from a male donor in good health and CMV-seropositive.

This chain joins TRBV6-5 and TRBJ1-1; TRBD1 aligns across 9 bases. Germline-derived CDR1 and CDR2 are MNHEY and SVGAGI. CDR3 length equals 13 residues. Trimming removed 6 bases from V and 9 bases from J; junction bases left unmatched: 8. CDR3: CASSPDRGAKAFF. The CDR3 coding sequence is TGTGCCAGCAGCCCGGACAGGGGCGCTAAAGCTTTCTTT.

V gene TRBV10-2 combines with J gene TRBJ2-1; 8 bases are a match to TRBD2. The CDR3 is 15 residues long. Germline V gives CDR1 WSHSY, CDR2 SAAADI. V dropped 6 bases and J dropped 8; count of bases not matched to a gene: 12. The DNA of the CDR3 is TGCGCCAGCAGCCAAGAGATGAGCGGGAGAGATGAGCAGTTCTTC. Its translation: CASSQEMSGRDEQFF.

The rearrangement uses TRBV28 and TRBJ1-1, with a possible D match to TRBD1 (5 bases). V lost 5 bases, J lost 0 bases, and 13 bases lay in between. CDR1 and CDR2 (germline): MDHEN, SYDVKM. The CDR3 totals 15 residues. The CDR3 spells CASSPPRQLNTEAFF. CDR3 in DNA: TGTGCCAGCAGTCCCCCGCGACAGCTGAACACTGAAGCTTTCTTT.

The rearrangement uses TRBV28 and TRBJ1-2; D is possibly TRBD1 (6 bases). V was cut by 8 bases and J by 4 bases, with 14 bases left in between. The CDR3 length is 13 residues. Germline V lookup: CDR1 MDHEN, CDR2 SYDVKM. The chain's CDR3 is CASGYREGYGYTF. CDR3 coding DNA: TGTGCCAGCGGGTACAGGGAGGGCTATGGCTACACCTTC.

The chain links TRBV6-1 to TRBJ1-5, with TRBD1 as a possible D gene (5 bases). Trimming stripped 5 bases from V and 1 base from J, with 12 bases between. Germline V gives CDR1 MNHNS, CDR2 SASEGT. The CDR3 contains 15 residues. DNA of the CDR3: TGTGCCAGCAGTCAAGGCAGGGTAAGCAATCAGCCCCAGCATTTT. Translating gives CASSQGRVSNQPQHF.

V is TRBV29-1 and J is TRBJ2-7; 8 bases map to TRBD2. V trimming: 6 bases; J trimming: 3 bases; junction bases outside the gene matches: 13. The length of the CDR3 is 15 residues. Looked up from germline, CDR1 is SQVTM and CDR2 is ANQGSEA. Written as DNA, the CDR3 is TGCAGCGTAGGCTCCATAGCGGGGTCGATCTACGAGCAGTACTTC. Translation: CSVGSIAGSIYEQYF.

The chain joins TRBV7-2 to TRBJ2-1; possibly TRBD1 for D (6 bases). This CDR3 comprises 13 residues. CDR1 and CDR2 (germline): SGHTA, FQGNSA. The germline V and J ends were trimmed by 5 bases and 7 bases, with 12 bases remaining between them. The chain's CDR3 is CASSPTGLNEQFF. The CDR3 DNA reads TGTGCCAGCAGCCCCACAGGGTTGAATGAGCAGTTCTTC.

The CDR3 is CASSLARTGLWEQYF. As DNA, the CDR3 is TGTGCCAGCAGCTTAGCACGGACAGGGTTGTGGGAGCAGTACTTC. This chain connects TRBV7-8 to TRBJ2-7, with 8 positions matching TRBD1. The V segment lost 0 bases and the J segment 7 bases; nucleotides outside the gene matches: 8. In germline, CDR1 is SGHVS, CDR2 FQNEAQ. The CDR3 runs to 15 residues.

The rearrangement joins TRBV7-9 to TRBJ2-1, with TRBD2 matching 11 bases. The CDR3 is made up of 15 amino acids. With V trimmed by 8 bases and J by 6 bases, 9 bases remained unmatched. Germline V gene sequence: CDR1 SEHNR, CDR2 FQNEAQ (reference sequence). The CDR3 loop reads CASGLSGRASNEQFF. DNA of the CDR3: TGTGCCAGCGGTCTTAGCGGGAGGGCCAGCAATGAGCAGTTCTTC.

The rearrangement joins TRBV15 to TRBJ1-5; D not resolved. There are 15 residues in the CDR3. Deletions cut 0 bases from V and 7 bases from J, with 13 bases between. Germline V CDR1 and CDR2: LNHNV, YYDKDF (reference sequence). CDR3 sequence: CATSRDLTSNQPQHF. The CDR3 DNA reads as TGTGCCACCAGCAGAGATCTAACTTCTAACCAGCCCCAGCATTTT.

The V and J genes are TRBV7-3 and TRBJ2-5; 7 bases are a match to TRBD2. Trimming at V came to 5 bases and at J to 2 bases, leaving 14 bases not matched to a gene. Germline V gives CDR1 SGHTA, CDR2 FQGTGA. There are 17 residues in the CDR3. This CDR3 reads CASSPNGAGVGQETQYF. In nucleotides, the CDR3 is TGTGCCAGCAGCCCGAATGGGGCGGGAGTGGGACAAGAGACCCAGTACTTC.

CDR3 DNA: TGTGCCAGTGACACAGGGGATCGCACTGAAGCTTTCTTT. This codes for CASDTGDRTEAFF. This chain connects TRBV4-2 to TRBJ1-1; 7 bases are shared with TRBD1. Germline lookup yields CDR1 LGHNA and CDR2 YNFKEQ. J gave up 4 bases and V 9 bases, and 8 bases lay outside the gene matches. The CDR3 totals 13 residues.

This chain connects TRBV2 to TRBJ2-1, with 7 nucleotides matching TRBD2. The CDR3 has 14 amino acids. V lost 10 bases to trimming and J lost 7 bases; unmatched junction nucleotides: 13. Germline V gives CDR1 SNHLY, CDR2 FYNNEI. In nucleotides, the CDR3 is TGTGCCAACACTGAAGGACTAGTTTTTAATGAGCAGTTCTTC. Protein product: CANTEGLVFNEQFF.

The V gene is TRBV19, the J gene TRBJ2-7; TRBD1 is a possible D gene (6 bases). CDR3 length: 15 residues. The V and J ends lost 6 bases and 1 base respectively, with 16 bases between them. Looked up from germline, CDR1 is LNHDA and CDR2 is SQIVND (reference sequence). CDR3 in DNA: TGTGCCAGTAGGAAAGACAGGCAGTATTCCTACGAGCAGTACTTC. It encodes CASRKDRQYSYEQYF.

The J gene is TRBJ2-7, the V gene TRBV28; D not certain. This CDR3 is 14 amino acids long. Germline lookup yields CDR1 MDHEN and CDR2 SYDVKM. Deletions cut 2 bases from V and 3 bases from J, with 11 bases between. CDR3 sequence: CASSLAPSYYEQYF. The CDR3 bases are TGTGCCAGCAGTTTAGCCCCCAGTTACTACGAGCAGTACTTC.

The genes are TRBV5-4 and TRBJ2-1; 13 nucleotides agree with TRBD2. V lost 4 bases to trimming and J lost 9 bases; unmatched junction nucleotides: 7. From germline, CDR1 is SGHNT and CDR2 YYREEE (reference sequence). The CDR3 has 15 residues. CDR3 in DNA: TGTGCCAGCAGCGAGACTAGCGGGGGGCTTAGTGAGCAGTTCTTC. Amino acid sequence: CASSETSGGLSEQFF.

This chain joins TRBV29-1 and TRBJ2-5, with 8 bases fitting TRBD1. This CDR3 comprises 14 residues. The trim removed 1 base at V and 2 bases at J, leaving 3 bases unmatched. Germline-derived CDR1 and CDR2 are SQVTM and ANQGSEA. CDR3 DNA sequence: TGCAGCGTTGAAGGACAGGGGCATCAAGAGACCCAGTACTTC. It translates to CSVEGQGHQETQYF. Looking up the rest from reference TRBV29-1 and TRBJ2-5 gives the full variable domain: SAVISQKPSRDICQRGTSLTIQCQVDSQVTMMFWYRQQPGQSLTLIATANQGSEATYESGFVIDKFPISRPNLTFSTLTVSNMSPEDSSIYLCSVEGQGHQETQYFGPGTRLLVL.

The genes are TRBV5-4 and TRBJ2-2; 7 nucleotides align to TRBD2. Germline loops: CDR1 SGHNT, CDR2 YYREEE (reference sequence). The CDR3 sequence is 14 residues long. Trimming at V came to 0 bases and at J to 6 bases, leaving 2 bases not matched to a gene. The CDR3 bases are TGTGCCAGCAGCTTGGGGGAGGGGCCCGGGGAGCTGTTTTTT. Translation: CASSLGEGPGELFF.

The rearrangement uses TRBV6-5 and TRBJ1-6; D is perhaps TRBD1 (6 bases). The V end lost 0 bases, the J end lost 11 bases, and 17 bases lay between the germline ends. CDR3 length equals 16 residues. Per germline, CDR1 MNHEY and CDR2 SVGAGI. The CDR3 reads CASSYSRTRGSAPLHF. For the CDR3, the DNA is TGTGCCAGCAGTTACTCCAGGACCAGGGGATCCGCACCCCTCCACTTT.

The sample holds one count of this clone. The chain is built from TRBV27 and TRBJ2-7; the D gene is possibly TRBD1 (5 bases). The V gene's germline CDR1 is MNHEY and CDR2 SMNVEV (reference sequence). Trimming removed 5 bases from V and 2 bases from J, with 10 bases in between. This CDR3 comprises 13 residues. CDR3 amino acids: CASSPTEAYEQYF. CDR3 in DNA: TGTGCCAGCAGTCCGACAGAGGCCTACGAGCAGTACTTC.

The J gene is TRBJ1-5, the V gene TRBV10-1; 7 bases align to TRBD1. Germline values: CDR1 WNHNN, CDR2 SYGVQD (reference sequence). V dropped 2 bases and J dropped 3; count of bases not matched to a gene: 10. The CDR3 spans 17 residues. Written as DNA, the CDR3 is TGCGCCAGCAGTGAGGCGGACAGGAAGGGCGTCAATCAGCCCCAGCATTTT. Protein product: CASSEADRKGVNQPQHF.

CDR3 region: CASSYSRNSPQYF. In DNA form, the CDR3 reads TGTGCCAGCAGTTACTCTCGCAATAGTCCGCAGTATTTT. The chain employs TRBV6-5 and TRBJ2-3; D is uncertain. Trimming removed 0 bases from V and 10 bases from J, with 11 bases in between. CDR3 length: 13 amino acids. Germline CDR1 MNHEY, CDR2 SVGAGI.

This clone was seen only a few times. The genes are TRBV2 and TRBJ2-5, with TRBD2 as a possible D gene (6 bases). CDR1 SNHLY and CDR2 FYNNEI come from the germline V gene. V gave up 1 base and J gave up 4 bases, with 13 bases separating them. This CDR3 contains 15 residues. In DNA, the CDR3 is TGTGCCAGCAGTGAAGGGCAGACTAGGTTAGAGACCCAGTACTTC. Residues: CASSEGQTRLETQYF.

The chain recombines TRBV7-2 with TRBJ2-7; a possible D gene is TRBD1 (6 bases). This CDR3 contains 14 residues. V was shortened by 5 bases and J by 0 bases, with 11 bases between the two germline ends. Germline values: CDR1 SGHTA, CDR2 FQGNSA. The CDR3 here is CASSRYRDSYEQYF. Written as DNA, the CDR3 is TGTGCCAGCAGCCGTTACAGGGACTCCTACGAGCAGTACTTC.

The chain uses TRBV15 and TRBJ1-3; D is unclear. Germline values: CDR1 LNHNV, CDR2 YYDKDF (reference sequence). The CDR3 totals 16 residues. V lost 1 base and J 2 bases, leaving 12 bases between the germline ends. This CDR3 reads CATSRGVRGTGNTIYF. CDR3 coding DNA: TGTGCCACCAGCAGAGGAGTTAGAGGAACTGGAAACACCATATATTTT.

The CDR3 DNA sequence: TGTGCCAGCAGCGTAGCCCCCGGGCCCCGAGGGGGCTACACCTTC. Encoded protein: CASSVAPGPRGGYTF. This chain links TRBV9 with TRBJ1-2; no clear D gene. CDR1 and CDR2 (germline): SGDLS, YYNGEE. Trimming removed 0 bases at V and 8 bases at J, with 17 bases between. CDR3 length: 15 amino acids.

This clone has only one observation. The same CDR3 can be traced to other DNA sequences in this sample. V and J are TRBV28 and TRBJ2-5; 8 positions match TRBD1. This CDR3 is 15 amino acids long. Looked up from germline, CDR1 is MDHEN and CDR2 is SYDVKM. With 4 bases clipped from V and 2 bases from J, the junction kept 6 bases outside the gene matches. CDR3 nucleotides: TGTGCCAGCAGTTCCGACAGGGGACCACAAGAGACCCAGTACTTC. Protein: CASSSDRGPQETQYF.

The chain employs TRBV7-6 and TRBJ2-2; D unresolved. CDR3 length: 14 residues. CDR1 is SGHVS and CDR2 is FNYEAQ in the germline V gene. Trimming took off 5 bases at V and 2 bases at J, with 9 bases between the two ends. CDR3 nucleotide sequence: TGTGCCAGCAGCCCCACAGCAAACACCGGGGAGCTGTTTTTT. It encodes CASSPTANTGELFF.

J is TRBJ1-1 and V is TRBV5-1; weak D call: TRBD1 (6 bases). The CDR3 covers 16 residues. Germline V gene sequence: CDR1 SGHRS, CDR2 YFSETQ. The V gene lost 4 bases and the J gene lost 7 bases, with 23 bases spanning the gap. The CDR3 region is CASSGGRGGYHSEAFF. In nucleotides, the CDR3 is TGCGCCAGCAGCGGGGGTCGTGGGGGCTACCACAGTGAAGCTTTCTTT.